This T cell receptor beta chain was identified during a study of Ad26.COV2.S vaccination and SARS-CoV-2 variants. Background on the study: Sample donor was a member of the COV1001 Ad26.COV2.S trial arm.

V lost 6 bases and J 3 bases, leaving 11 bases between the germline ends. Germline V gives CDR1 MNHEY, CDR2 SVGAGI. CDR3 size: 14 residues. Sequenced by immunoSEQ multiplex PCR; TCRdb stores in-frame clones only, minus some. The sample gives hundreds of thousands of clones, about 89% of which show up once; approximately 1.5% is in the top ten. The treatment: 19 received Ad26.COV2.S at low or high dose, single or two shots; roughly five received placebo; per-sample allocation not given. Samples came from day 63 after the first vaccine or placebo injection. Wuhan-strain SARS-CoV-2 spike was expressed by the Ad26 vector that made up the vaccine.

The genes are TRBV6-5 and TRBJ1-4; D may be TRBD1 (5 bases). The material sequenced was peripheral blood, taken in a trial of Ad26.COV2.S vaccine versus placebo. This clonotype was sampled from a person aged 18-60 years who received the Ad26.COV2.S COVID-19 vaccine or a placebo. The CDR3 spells CASRSGGSNEKLFF. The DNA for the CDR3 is TGTGCCAGCAGGAGCGGGGGTTCTAATGAAAAACTGTTTTTT.